This TCR beta chain was recovered during a study of blood T cell repertoires in COVID-19. Study background: Some COVID-19 samples were acute and others convalescent; all came from the United States, Italy and Spain. T cells, B-cell-depleted T cells, or PBMCs provided the cDNA or gDNA that served as material.

There are 16 residues in the CDR3. The germline gives CDR1 LNHDA, CDR2 SQIVND (reference sequence). After removal of 5 bases from V and 7 bases from J, the junction contained 6 bases not matched to a gene. As processed by the authors: Scientists estimated how many nucleated cells there were by amplifying reference gene primers. TCRdb's copy holds only in-frame clones and misses some; the assay was immunoSEQ multiplex PCR. V, J and clone size were drawn from that table, and D and trimming were deduced from the DNA. The sample includes approximately 170,000 clones, 86% seen only once; the top ten take roughly 4%.

The chain couples TRBV19 to TRBJ1-6; 12 bases are a match to TRBD1. This clonotype was sampled from a woman between 65 and 79 years old with acute or convalescent COVID-19. Specimen: peripheral blood. The CDR3 sequence: CASSQPGTGGNSPLHF. CDR3 DNA: TGTGCCAGTAGTCAACCCGGGACAGGGGGCAATTCACCCCTCCACTTT.